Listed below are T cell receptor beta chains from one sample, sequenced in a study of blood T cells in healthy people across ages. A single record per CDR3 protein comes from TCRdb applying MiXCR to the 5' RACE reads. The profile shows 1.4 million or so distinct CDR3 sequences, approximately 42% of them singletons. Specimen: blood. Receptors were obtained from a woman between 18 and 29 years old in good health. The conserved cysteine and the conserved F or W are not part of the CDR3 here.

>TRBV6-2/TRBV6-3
ASRASRRRLADTQY
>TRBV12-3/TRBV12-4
ASSFRLNGEKPEAF
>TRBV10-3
AISETGQLNQPQH
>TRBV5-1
ASSNGGLAGGYSYNEQF
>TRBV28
ASSLGGKRLNEQF
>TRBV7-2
ASSLRRIPYEQY
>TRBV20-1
SVPLWGQGSTDTQY
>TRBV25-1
ASSESGLEAF
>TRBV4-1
ASSQDPGGTYEQY
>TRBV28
ASTLDRANYGYT
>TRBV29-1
SGGGLLSSYNEQY
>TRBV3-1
ASSQGAAGGSDTQY
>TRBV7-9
ASSVALGPEQY
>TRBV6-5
ASSNTGLETQY
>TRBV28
ASSKLSGRSFNEQF
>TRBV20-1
SAEGMGDGYT
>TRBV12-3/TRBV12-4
ASSPSAGIYGIDTQY
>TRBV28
ASRERDRVASGYT
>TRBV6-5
ASSYSGTYEQY
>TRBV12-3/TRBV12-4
SSSLRGSGANVLT
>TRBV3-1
ATARGTDTQY
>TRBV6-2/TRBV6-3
ASCLKQGATEAF
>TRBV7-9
ASSLGGPANYGYT
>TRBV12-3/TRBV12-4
ASSSGTINEQF
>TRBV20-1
SASIAGGRETQY
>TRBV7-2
ASSLVLAGDLWQF
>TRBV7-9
ASTIGRDINYGYT